This T cell receptor beta chain was captured in a study of T cells after yellow fever vaccination. From germline, CDR1 is GTSNPN and CDR2 SVGIG (reference sequence). V was shortened by 1 base and J by 3 bases, with 3 bases between the two germline ends. CDR3 size: 12 residues. TCRdb used MiXCR to reprocess the 5' RACE reads, holding one entry per CDR3 protein. The table lists about 58,000 distinct CDR3 sequences, around 5.4% of them singletons. The receptor comes from a man aged 18 to 29 who received the YFV17D yellow fever vaccine. The rearrangement joins TRBV30 to TRBJ2-2; D call uncertain. The input for sequencing was PBMCs, either bulk or a sorted T-cell subset (CD4+, CD8+, memory, or dextramer-sorted; not recorded which), taken on the day of the yellow fever booster vaccination. This chain's CDR3 is CAWSEDTGELFF. CDR3 DNA: TGTGCCTGGAGTGAGGACACCGGGGAGCTGTTTTTT.